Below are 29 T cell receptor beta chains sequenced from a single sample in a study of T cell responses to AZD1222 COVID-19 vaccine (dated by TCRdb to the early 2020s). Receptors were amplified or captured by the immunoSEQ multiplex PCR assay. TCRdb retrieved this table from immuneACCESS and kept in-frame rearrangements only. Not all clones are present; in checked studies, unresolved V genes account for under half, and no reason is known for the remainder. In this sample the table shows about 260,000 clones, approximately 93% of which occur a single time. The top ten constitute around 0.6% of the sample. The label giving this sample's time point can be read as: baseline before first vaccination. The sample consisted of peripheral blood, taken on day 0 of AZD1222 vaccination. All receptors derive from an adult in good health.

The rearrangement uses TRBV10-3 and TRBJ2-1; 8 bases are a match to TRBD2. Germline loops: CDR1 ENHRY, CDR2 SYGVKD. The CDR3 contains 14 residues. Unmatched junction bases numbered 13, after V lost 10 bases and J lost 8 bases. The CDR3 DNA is TGTGCCACCCTAGTCCCCGGACTAGCACATGAGCAGTTCTTC. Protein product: CATLVPGLAHEQFF.

CDR3: CASSAGPKTEAFF. The CDR3 DNA reads TGCGCCAGCAGCGCGGGACCGAAGACTGAAGCTTTCTTT. The rearrangement uses TRBV4-3 and TRBJ1-1; D is perhaps TRBD1 (5 bases). This CDR3 is 13 amino acids long. The germline gives CDR1 LGHNA, CDR2 YSLEER. The V and J ends lost 5 bases and 5 bases respectively, with 12 bases between them.

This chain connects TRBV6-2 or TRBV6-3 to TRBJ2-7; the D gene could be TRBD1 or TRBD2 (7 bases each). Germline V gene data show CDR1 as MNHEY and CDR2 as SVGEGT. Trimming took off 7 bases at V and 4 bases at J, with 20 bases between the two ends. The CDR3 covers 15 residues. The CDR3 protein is CASTPGGDRGYEQYF. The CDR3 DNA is TGTGCCAGCACCCCAGGGGGGGATAGAGGATACGAGCAGTACTTC.

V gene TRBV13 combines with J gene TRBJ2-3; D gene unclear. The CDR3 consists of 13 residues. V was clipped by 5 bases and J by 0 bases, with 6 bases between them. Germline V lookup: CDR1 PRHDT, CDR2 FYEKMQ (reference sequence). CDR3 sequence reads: CASSRVSTDTQYF. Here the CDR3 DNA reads TGTGCCAGCAGCCGGGTCAGCACAGATACGCAGTATTTT. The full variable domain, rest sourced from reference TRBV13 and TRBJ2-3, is AAGVIQSPRHLIKEKRETATLKCYPIPRHDTVYWYQQGPGQDPQFLISFYEKMQSDKGSIPDRFSAQQFSDYHSELNMSSLELGDSALYFCASSRVSTDTQYFGPGTRLTVL.

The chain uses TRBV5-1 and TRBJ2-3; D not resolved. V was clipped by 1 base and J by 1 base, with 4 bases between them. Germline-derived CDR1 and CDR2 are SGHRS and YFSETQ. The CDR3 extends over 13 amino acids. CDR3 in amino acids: CASSLSGTDTQYF. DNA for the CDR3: TGCGCCAGCAGCTTGTCCGGCACAGATACGCAGTATTTT.

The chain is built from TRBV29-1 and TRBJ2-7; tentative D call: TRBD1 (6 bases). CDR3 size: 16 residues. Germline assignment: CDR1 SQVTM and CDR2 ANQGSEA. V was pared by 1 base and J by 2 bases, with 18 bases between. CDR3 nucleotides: TGCAGCGTTGAAGCTAACAGACAGGCCGACCCCTACGAGCAGTACTTC. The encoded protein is CSVEANRQADPYEQYF.

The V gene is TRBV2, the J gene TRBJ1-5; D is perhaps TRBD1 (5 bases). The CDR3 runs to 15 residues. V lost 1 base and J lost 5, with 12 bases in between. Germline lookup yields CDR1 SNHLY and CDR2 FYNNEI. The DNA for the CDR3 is TGTGCCAGCAGTGAAGAAAGGGACCCATATCAGCCCCAGCATTTT. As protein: CASSEERDPYQPQHF.

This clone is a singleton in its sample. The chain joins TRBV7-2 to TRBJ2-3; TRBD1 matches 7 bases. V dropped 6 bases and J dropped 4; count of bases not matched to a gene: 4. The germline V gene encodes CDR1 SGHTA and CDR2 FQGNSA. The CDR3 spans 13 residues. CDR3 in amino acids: CASRKDRADTQYF. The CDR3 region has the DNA TGTGCCAGCAGAAAAGACAGGGCAGATACGCAGTATTTT. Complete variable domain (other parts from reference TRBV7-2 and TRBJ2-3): GAGVSQSPSNKVTEKGKDVELRCDPISGHTALYWYRQSLGQGLEFLIYFQGNSAPDKSGLPSDRFSAERTGGSVSTLTIQRTQQEDSAVYLCASRKDRADTQYFGPGTRLTVL.

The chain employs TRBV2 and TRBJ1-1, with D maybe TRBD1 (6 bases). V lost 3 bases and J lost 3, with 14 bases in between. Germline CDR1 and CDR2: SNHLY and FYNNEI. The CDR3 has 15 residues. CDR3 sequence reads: CASSDRDIGDTEAFF. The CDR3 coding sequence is TGTGCCAGCAGTGACCGGGACATCGGGGACACTGAAGCTTTCTTT.

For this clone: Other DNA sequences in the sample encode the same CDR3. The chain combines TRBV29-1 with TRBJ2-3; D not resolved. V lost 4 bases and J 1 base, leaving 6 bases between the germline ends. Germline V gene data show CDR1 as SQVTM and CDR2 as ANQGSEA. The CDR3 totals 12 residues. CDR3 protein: CSVGQGTDTQYF. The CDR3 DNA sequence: TGCAGCGTTGGGCAGGGCACAGATACGCAGTATTTT.

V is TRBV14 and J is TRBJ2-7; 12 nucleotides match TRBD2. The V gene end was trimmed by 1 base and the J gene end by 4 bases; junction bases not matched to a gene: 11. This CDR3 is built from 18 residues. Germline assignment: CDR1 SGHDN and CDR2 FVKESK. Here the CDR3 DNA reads TGTGCCAGCAGCCAAGGGAGTCCGGGACTAGCGGGCTCGTACGAGCAGTACTTC. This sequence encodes CASSQGSPGLAGSYEQYF.

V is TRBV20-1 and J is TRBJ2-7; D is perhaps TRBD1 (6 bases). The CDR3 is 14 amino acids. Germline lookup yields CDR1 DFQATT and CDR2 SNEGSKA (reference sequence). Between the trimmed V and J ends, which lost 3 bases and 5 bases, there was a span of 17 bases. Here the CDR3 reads CSASRGTLRDEQYF. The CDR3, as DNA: TGCAGTGCTAGTAGGGGGACGCTTAGGGACGAGCAGTACTTC.

The CDR3 sequence is CASTRLPNEQFF. The CDR3 DNA reads TGTGCCAGCACCCGCCTCCCCAATGAGCAGTTCTTC. This chain joins TRBV12-3 or TRBV12-4 and TRBJ2-1; D uncertain. Trimming pared 7 bases from V and 6 bases from J, leaving 10 bases between. This CDR3 is 12 amino acids long.

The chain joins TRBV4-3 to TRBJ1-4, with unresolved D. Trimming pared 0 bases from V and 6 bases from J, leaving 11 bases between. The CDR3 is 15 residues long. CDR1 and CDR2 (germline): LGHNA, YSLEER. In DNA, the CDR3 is TGCGCCAGCAGCCAAGATAGTCGGACTGATGAAAAACTGTTTTTT. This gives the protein CASSQDSRTDEKLFF.

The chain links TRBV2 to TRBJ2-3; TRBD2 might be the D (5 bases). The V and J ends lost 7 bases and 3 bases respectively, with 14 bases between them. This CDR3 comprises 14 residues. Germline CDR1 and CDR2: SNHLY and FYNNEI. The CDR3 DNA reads TGTGCCAGCACTCAGGCCTCGGGAACAGATACGCAGTATTTT. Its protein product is CASTQASGTDTQYF.

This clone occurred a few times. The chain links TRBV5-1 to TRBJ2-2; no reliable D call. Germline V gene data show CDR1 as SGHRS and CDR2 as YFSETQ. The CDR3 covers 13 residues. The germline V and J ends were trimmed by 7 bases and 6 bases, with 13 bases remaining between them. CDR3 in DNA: TGCGCCAGCCGGACCCTTCCGCCCGGGGAGCTGTTTTTT. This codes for CASRTLPPGELFF.

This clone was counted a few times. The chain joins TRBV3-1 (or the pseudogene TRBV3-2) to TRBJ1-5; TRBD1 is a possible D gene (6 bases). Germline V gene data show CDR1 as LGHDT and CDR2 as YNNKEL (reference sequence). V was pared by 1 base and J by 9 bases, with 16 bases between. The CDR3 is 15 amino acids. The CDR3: CASSQGGAYWRPQHF. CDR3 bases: TGTGCCAGCAGCCAAGGGGGGGCATACTGGCGGCCCCAGCATTTT.

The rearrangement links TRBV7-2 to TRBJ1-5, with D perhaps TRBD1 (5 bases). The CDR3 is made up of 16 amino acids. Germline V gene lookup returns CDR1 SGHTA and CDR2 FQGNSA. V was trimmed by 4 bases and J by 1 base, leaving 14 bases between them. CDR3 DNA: TGTGCCAGCAGCTCGAGGGGCAGGGTGAGCAATCAGCCCCAGCATTTT. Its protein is CASSSRGRVSNQPQHF.

The CDR3 DNA sequence: TGTGCCACAGGGGGGGTGGGCGGCTACACCTTC. Amino acids: CATGGVGGYTF. The chain joins TRBV28 to TRBJ1-2, with 7 positions matching TRBD1. The CDR3 has 11 residues. V lost 10 bases to trimming and J lost 8 bases; unmatched junction nucleotides: 7. Germline lookup yields CDR1 MDHEN and CDR2 SYDVKM.

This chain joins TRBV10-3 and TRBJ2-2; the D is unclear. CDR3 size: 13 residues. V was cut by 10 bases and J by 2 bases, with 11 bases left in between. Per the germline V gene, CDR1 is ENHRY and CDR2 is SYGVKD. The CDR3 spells CASRVLNTGELFF. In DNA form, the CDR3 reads TGTGCCAGCCGGGTCCTTAACACCGGGGAGCTGTTTTTT.

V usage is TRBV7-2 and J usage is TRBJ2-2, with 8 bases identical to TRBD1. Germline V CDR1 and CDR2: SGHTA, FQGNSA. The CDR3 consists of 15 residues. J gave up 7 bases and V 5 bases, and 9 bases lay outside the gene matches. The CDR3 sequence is CASSPGRGRVGELFF. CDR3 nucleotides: TGTGCCAGCAGCCCTGGCAGGGGGCGGGTCGGGGAGCTGTTTTTT.

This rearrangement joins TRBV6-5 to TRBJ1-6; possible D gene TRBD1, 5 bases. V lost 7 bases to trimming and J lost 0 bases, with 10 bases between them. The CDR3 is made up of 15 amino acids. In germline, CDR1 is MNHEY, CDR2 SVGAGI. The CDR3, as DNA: TGTGCCAGCAAGGACATGAGCTCCTATAATTCACCCCTCCACTTT. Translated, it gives CASKDMSSYNSPLHF.

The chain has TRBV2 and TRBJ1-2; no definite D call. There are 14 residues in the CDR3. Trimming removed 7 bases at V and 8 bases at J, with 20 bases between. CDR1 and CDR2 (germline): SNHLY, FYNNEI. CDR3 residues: CASIPGSVGNGYTF. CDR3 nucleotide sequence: TGTGCCAGCATCCCGGGATCCGTGGGGAACGGCTACACCTTC.

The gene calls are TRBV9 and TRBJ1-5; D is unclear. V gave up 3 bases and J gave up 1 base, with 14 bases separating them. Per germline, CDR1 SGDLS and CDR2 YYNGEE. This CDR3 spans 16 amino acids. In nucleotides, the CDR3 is TGTGCCAGCAGCGCGTGGGGAAGGGAGAGCAATCAGCCCCAGCATTTT. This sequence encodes CASSAWGRESNQPQHF.

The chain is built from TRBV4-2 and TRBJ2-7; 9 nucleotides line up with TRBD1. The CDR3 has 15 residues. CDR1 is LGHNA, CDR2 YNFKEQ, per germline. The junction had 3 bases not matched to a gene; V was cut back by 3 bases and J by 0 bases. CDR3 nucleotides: TGTGCCAGCAGCCACCGGACAGGGGCCTCCTACGAGCAGTACTTC. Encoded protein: CASSHRTGASYEQYF.

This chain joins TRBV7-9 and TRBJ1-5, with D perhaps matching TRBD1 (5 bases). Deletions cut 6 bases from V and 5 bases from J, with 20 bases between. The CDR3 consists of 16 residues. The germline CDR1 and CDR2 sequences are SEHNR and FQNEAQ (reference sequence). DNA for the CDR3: TGTGCCAGCAGGGGTGGATTTAGAGGGGACGATCAGCCCCAGCATTTT. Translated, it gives CASRGGFRGDDQPQHF.

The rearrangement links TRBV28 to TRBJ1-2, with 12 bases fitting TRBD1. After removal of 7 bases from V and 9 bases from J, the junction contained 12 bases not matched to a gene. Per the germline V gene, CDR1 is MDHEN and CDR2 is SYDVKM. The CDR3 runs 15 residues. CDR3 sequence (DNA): TGTGCCAGCATCGCAGTGGGACAGGGGGCTCTGAGCTACACCTTC. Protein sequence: CASIAVGQGALSYTF.

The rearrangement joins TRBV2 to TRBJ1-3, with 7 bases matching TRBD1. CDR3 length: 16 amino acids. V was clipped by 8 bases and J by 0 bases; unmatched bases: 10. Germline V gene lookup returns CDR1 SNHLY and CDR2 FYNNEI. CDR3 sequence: CASRRDSRDSGNTIYF. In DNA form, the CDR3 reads TGTGCCAGCCGAAGGGACAGCAGGGACTCTGGAAACACCATATATTTT.

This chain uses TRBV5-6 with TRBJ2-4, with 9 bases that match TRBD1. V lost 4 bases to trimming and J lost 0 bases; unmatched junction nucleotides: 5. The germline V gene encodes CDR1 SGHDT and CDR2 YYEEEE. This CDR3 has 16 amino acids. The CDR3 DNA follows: TGTGCCAGCAGCCAGAACAGGGGGCAAGCCAAAAACATTCAGTACTTC. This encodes CASSQNRGQAKNIQYF.